Described below is a single T cell receptor beta chain sequence and its context. What it binds is unknown. 13 Jbeta primers and 60 Vbeta primers were used for the PCR. Repertoires were generated with immunoSEQ multiplex PCR, while TCRdb's copy carries only in-frame clones and drops some. The table has under 200,000 clones, about 77% seen once; the top ten hold less than 9%. As for the donors, each was a healthy bone marrow donor. The entry originates in a study of cytomegalovirus exposure and HLA in healthy donors. V shed 4 bases and J shed 11 bases, with 16 bases lying between them. The CDR3 runs 13 residues. Germline CDR1 reads SGHVS; CDR2 reads FQNEAQ. Overall study findings and caveats: The authors judged a highly shared variant cluster likely a sequencing artifact. Among donors in an Asian-associated ancestry cluster, a later analysis reportedly found fewer N-insertions than the approximately 670-donor mean. Analyzed later, most CMV-associated TCR beta chains appeared HLA-restricted.

The V and J genes are TRBV7-8 and TRBJ2-3; D perhaps matches TRBD2 (7 bases). The receptor's source is a male donor in good health and CMV-seropositive. The sequenced material came from PBMCs. The CDR3 sequence is CASSWGGRGGQYF. CDR3 DNA: TGTGCCAGCAGCTGGGGGGGCCGGGGTGGGCAGTATTTT. Looking up the rest from reference TRBV7-8 and TRBJ2-3 gives the full variable domain: GAGVSQSPRYKVAKRGQDVALRCDPISGHVSLFWYQQALGQGPEFLTYFQNEAQLDKSGLPSDRFFAERPEGSVSTLKIQRTQQEDSAVYLCASSWGGRGGQYFGPGTRLTVL.